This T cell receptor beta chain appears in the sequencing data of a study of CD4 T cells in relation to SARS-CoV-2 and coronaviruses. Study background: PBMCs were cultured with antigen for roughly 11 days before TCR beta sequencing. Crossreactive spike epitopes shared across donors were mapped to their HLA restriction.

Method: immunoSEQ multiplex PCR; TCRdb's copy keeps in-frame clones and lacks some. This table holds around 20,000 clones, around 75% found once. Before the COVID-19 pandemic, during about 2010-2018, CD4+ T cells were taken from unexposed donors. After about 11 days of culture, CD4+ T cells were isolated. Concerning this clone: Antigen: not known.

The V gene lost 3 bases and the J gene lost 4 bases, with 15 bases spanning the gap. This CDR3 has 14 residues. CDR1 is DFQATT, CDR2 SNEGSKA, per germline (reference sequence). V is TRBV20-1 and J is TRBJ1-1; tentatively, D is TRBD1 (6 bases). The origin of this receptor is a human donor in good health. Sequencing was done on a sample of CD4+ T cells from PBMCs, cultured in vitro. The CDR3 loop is CSASRGGGGTEAFF. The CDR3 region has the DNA TGCAGTGCTAGTAGAGGGGGGGGAGGCACTGAAGCTTTCTTT.